This is a list of T cell receptor beta chains from one sample in a study of T cells after posttransplantation cyclophosphamide. Profiling relied on immunoSEQ multiplex PCR, and the TCRdb table lists in-frame clones only, not all of them. The sample holds roughly 45,000 clones, and no clone turns up only once. Sequencing was carried out using PBMCs. The receptor set was obtained from a man aged 40-55 years in good health, CMV-negative, and a related stem cell transplant donor. Each CDR3 is given with its conserved first and last residue. A D gene is named only where the DNA matches it firmly. The size field reads once, few or many counts, or a class when the clone is expanded.

D gene,clone size,J gene,V gene,CDR3 DNA,CDR3 protein
TRBD1,many,TRBJ2-5,TRBV10-3,TGTGCCATCAGTGAGCCCCCGGGACAGGGGCGGGAGACCCAGTACTTC,CAISEPPGQGRETQYF
.,many,TRBJ2-1,TRBV9,TGTGCCAGCAGCGTATTTGGCGGTCCCAGTGAGCAGTTCTTC,CASSVFGGPSEQFF
TRBD1,many,TRBJ2-2,TRBV30,TGTGCCTGGTGCCCCGGGACAGGGATCGGGGAGCTGTTTTTT,CAWCPGTGIGELFF
TRBD2,many,TRBJ2-7,TRBV5-1,TGCGCCAGCAGCCCCCGATCCGGGAGGATTTCGGAAGAGCAGTACTTC,CASSPRSGRISEEQYF
TRBD1,many,TRBJ2-2,TRBV12-5,TGTGCTAGTGGTTTGATACCCGGGACAGGGAGTGGTTCCACCGGGGAGCTGTTTTTT,CASGLIPGTGSGSTGELFF
.,many,TRBJ2-5,TRBV20-1,TGCCTCCCGGTTCAAGAGACCCAGTACTTC,CLPVQETQYF
.,many,TRBJ2-3,TRBV7-2,TGTGCCAGCAGCAGCCTTCAGGGCACAGATACGCAGTATTTT,CASSSLQGTDTQYF
.,many,TRBJ1-2,TRBV27,TGTGCCAGCAGTGCACCCGGGACACCATATGGCTACACCTTC,CASSAPGTPYGYTF
TRBD1,many,TRBJ2-7,TRBV27,TGTGCCAGCTCCCGGGACAGGGGGATCTACGAGCAGTACTTC,CASSRDRGIYEQYF
.,many,TRBJ2-3,TRBV21-1,TGTGCCAGCAGCGTAACAGATACGCAGTATTTT,CASSVTDTQYF
TRBD1,many,TRBJ2-7,TRBV27,TGTGCCAGCAGGGGGGACAGAACCTACGAGCAGTACTTC,CASRGDRTYEQYF
TRBD2,many,TRBJ2-7,TRBV28,TGTGCCAGCACCACTTGGGAGGGTTCCTACGAGCAGTACTTC,CASTTWEGSYEQYF
.,many,TRBJ1-3,TRBV4-3,TGCGCCAGCAGCCAAGCATCCGCCATCGCGGACACCATATATTTT,CASSQASAIADTIYF
TRBD2,many,TRBJ2-1,TRBV28,TGTGCCAGCAGTTTATGGCGGGAGATTGCCAATGAGCAGTTCTTC,CASSLWREIANEQFF
TRBD2,many,TRBJ2-7,TRBV19,TGTGCCAGTAGTATCTCGCGGGAGGTCGATGAGCAGTACTTC,CASSISREVDEQYF